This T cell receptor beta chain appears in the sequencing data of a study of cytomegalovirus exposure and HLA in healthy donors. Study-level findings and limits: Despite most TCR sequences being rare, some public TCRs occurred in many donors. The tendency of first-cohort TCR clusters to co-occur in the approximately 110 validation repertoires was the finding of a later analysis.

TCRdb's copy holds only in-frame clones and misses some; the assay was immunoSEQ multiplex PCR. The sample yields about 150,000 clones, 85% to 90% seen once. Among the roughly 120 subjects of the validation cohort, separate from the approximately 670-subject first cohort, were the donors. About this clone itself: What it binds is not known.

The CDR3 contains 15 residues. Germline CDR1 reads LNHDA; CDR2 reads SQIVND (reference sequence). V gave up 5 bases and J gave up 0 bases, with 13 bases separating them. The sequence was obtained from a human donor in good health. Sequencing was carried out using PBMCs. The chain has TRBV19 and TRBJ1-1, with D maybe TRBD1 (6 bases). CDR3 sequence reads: CASSQTGSLNTEAFF. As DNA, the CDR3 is TGTGCCAGTAGTCAAACAGGGTCCCTGAACACTGAAGCTTTCTTT.